These T cell receptor beta chains were read from a single sample in a study of blood T cell repertoires in COVID-19. Repertoires were generated with immunoSEQ multiplex PCR, while TCRdb's copy carries only in-frame clones and drops some. There are 50,000 to 80,000 clones in the sample; 90% occur only once, and less than 9.5% lies in the top ten. The sample was peripheral blood. These receptors were taken from a woman older than 75 with active COVID-19. Both conserved end residues are part of each CDR3. Fields, in order: V gene, clone size, CDR3 protein. Some rows have no size entry. The others give once, few or many, or a class for an expanded clone.

TRBV5-1 | - | CASSLQGADEKLFF
TRBV19 | - | CASRDHRDRGSSGNQPQHF
TRBV2 | - | CASSEQGVSNQPQHF
TRBV5-1 | - | CASKLEASDTEAFF
TRBV5-5 | - | CASSVRDSSYNEQFF
TRBV7-9 | - | CASVGEGTLAFF
TRBV28 | once | CASSFPTGGVQPQHF
TRBV15 | - | CATSPRGQTPDTQYF
TRBV2 | - | CASAQGFVAKNIQYF
TRBV6-4 | - | CASSVEGSTDTQYF
TRBV2 | once | CASSEPQGAFETQYF
TRBV6-1 | - | CASSDRPGANYGYTF
TRBV19 | - | CASSAWEEETQYF
TRBV10-2 | - | CASRASLAWSYNEQFF
TRBV25-1 | - | CASSGMTGENQPQHF
TRBV5-6 | - | CASSLGRRGGETQYF
TRBV5-8 | medium-sized | CASSLRTEQGWPQHF
TRBV7-6 | - | CASSLDTGALVAREQYF
TRBV13 | - | CASSQHTVTEAFF
TRBV7-8 | - | CASSLDTGTNTEAFF
TRBV7-2 | few | CASSPRTGGAFAGELFF
TRBV29-1 | - | CSVHSAGGAGIAQFF
TRBV6-6 | - | CASSYSPGDTEAFF
TRBV7-9 | - | CASSLGDLAKNIQYF
TRBV9 | - | CASSVRGGYTDTQYF
TRBV29-1 | - | CSVAQTGGNQPQHF
TRBV24-1 | - | CATGTGVRDEQYF
TRBV27 | - | CASRTSANYNEQFF
TRBV5-1 | - | CASSQNGEDTQFF
TRBV5-1 | - | CASSPAGTVYNEQFF
TRBV12-3/TRBV12-4 | few | CASKGQGQETQYF
TRBV3-1/TRBV3-2 | once | CASSQGTGTFSGNTIYF
TRBV29-1 | - | CSVGKGLDYGYTF
TRBV9 | once | CASSVSAGGAEETQYF
TRBV4-2 | - | CASSGDRDGGTDTQYF
TRBV2 | - | CASGIGTSGGELFF
TRBV3-1/TRBV3-2 | - | CASSQGGQGMVGETQYF
TRBV5-4 | once | CASSLPGGPNTGELFF
TRBV4-1 | - | CASSPIYRGDYGYTF
TRBV19 | - | CASSIEQGYETQYF
TRBV7-9 | - | CASSPTRGVGEKLFF